The clone carrying this T cell receptor (beta chain) was seen only a few times. Germline trimming cut 0 bases from V and 2 bases from J; bases unmatched to any gene: 4. CDR1 is LGHNA and CDR2 is YSLEER in the germline V gene. This CDR3 has 16 amino acids. This sample is drawn from a study of blood T cells in healthy people across ages. Primers used in a second PCR of roughly 6 to 12 cycles were a sample-barcoded 5' primer and a J-beta primer mix. TCRdb used MiXCR to reprocess the 5' RACE reads, holding one entry per CDR3 protein. This table has approximately 880,000 distinct CDR3 sequences, about 44% appearing once.

The sequencing sample was made of blood. V gene TRBV4-3 combines with J gene TRBJ2-1; 7 bases match TRBD2. This sequence was found in a man aged 30-40 years in good health. The CDR3, as DNA: TGCGCCAGCAGCCAAGATGGGAGGGGCACCTACAATGAGCAGTTCTTC. Residues: CASSQDGRGTYNEQFF.